A selection of T cell receptor beta chains follows, all from one sample in a study of beta chain features in type 1 diabetes. Sequenced by immunoSEQ multiplex PCR; TCRdb stores in-frame clones only, minus some. The repertoire holds around 250,000 clones, with 27% as singletons. The sequenced sample consisted of central memory CD4+ T cells from blood. Receptors were obtained from a young man in good health. CDR3s include the opening cysteine and the closing phenylalanine or tryptophan. The D gene is left open where the match is weak. A row's size may be missing; if present it is once, few, many or a size class.

V gene	J gene	D gene	clone size	CDR3 DNA	CDR3 protein
TRBV25-1	TRBJ2-5	TRBD1	-	TGTGCCAGCAGTGGGGACAGGGCGGAGGAGACCCAGTACTTC	CASSGDRAEETQYF
TRBV2	TRBJ2-7	-	few	TGTGCCAGCACGGGTCTCCAAGAGCAGTACTTC	CASTGLQEQYF
TRBV4-1	TRBJ2-1	TRBD1	few	TGCGCCAGCAGGCGACAGGGGGTTGGCGAGCAGTTCTTC	CASRRQGVGEQFF
TRBV2	TRBJ2-5	TRBD1	-	TGTGCCAGCACCGTACAGGGGGGAGAGACCCAGTACTTC	CASTVQGGETQYF
TRBV23-1	TRBJ2-2	-	few	TGCGCCAGCAGTCAATCCCTCGCCAGGGGAGCTACCGGGGAGCTGTTTTTT	CASSQSLARGATGELFF
TRBV27	TRBJ1-2	TRBD1	few	TGTGCCAGCAGTATGGGACAGGGGAGAGTGGGCTACACCTTC	CASSMGQGRVGYTF
TRBV7-2	TRBJ1-2	-	-	TGTGCCAGCAGCTTATCACGGGCAGGCTATGGCTACACCTTC	CASSLSRAGYGYTF
TRBV7-2	TRBJ2-5	-	-	TGTGCCAGCAGCCCCCGGGATCTGGAGACCCAGTACTTC	CASSPRDLETQYF
TRBV25-1	TRBJ1-1	-	-	TGTGCCAGCAGTGACTTAGGGAACACTGAAGCTTTCTTT	CASSDLGNTEAFF
TRBV7-2	TRBJ2-2	TRBD2	few	TGTGCCAGCAGCTCTAGCGGGAGAAGTGGCACCGGGGAGCTGTTTTTT	CASSSSGRSGTGELFF
TRBV9	TRBJ1-3	-	-	TGTGCCAGCAGCAAGGGGTTACTGAGCTCTGGAAACACCATATATTTT	CASSKGLLSSGNTIYF
TRBV28	TRBJ2-5	-	few	TGTGCCAGCAGTTCCTCAGGGGGGCCCCAAGAGACCCAGTACTTC	CASSSSGGPQETQYF
TRBV5-4	TRBJ1-1	TRBD1	-	TGTGCCAGCGGGACACAGGGGTTTGGGACTGAAGCTTTCTTT	CASGTQGFGTEAFF
TRBV7-9	TRBJ2-3	-	-	TGTGCCAGCAGCTCGACGGACAGCCGCACAGATACGCAGTATTTT	CASSSTDSRTDTQYF
TRBV5-6	TRBJ2-5	-	-	TGTGCCAGCGTGAAGTCCCGCCGGGGAGAGACCCAGTACTTC	CASVKSRRGETQYF
TRBV29-1	TRBJ1-1	-	few	TGCAGCGTTGATTTGGGTGAAGCTTTCTTT	CSVDLGEAFF
TRBV29-1	TRBJ2-7	-	-	TGCAGCGTTGGGTCAGGCTTATCCTACGAGCAGTACTTC	CSVGSGLSYEQYF
TRBV25-1	TRBJ2-1	TRBD1	few	TGTGCCAGCAGTGAGTTCGGGACAGGGGGGTCTGAGCAGTTCTTC	CASSEFGTGGSEQFF
TRBV30	TRBJ1-1	-	-	TGTGCCTGGAGTCCCCCCCTTTGGTCGGACACTGAAGCTTTCTTT	CAWSPPLWSDTEAFF
TRBV5-1	TRBJ2-3	-	-	TGCGCCAGCAGCAAGGAATTCACAGATACGCAGTATTTT	CASSKEFTDTQYF
TRBV5-5	TRBJ2-3	-	-	TGTGCCAGCAGCTTGTTCCGCAGGGCGTCAGATACGCAGTATTTT	CASSLFRRASDTQYF
TRBV11-2	TRBJ1-6	TRBD1	-	TGTGCCAGCACACAGGGGTACGATAATTCACCCCTCCACTTT	CASTQGYDNSPLHF
TRBV30	TRBJ1-1	TRBD1	few	TGTGCCTGGCGGACAGGGACGAACACTGAAGCTTTCTTT	CAWRTGTNTEAFF
TRBV7-6	TRBJ2-5	-	-	TGTGCCAGCAGTATAGCTCTACAAGAGACCCAGTACTTC	CASSIALQETQYF
TRBV2	TRBJ2-3	-	few	TGTGCCAGCAGTGTTGCCCGCAGCACAGATACGCAGTATTTT	CASSVARSTDTQYF
TRBV15	TRBJ2-2	-	-	TGTGCCACCAGCAGAGGCTATCTAACTGGTTCGGGGGAGCTGTTTTTT	CATSRGYLTGSGELFF
TRBV18	TRBJ2-1	-	-	TGTGCCAGCTCACCACAGGGCTCCTACAATGAGCAGTTCTTC	CASSPQGSYNEQFF
TRBV7-2	TRBJ2-7	-	few	TGTGCCAGCAGCTTAGACCAGCTCGAGCAGTACTTC	CASSLDQLEQYF
TRBV4-1	TRBJ2-7	-	-	TGCGCCAGCAGCCAAGGGCTAGCAAATCCCTACGAGCAGTACTTC	CASSQGLANPYEQYF
TRBV5-1	TRBJ2-5	TRBD1	-	TGCGCCAGCAGCCCCCGAGGACAGGGGGTCCAAGAGACCCAGTACTTC	CASSPRGQGVQETQYF
TRBV4-1	TRBJ2-1	-	-	TGCGCCAGCAGCCAAGGTATAGGCGAGCAGTTCTTC	CASSQGIGEQFF
TRBV7-6	TRBJ2-7	-	-	TGTGCCAGCAGCTTATCCAGCTCCTACGAGCAGTACTTC	CASSLSSSYEQYF
TRBV5-6	TRBJ1-1	TRBD1	-	TGTGCCAGCAGCTCCCTCCACAGGGGTAAAGGGAACACTGAAGCTTTCTTT	CASSSLHRGKGNTEAFF
TRBV4-2	TRBJ1-1	-	-	TGTGCCAGCAGCCAAGAAGCTTTGGGGGGGAACACTGAAGCTTTCTTT	CASSQEALGGNTEAFF
TRBV11-3	TRBJ2-5	-	-	TGTGCCAGCAGCCTTGACGGGGGAGAGACCCAGTACTTC	CASSLDGGETQYF
TRBV2	TRBJ1-4	TRBD1	-	TGTGCCAGCAGACAGGGGGCAGGGAATGAAAAACTGTTTTTT	CASRQGAGNEKLFF
TRBV7-2	TRBJ2-3	-	-	TGTGCCAGCAGCTTAAACGGGGGCAGCACAGATACGCAGTATTTT	CASSLNGGSTDTQYF
TRBV30	TRBJ2-4	TRBD2	-	TGTGCCTGGAGTCTGGGAGGGGCGGGGGCCAAAAACATTCAGTACTTC	CAWSLGGAGAKNIQYF
TRBV7-2	TRBJ2-7	-	-	TGTGCCAGCAGCCTCGGCGGATACACCTACGAGCAGTACTTC	CASSLGGYTYEQYF
TRBV2	TRBJ2-7	TRBD2	-	TGTGCCAGCAAGTTGACTAGCGGTCGCTACGAGCAGTACTTC	CASKLTSGRYEQYF
TRBV5-4	TRBJ2-3	TRBD2	many	TGTGCCAGCAGCTCTGTACTAGCGGGGAATGCAGATACGCAGTATTTT	CASSSVLAGNADTQYF
TRBV19	TRBJ2-2	-	-	TGTGCCAGTAGTATCACAATTACCGGGGAGCTGTTTTTT	CASSITITGELFF
TRBV23-1	TRBJ2-5	-	many	TGCGCCAGCAGTCGAGGGACCCAGTACTTC	CASSRGTQYF
TRBV9	TRBJ2-1	-	-	TGTGCCAGCAGCGTAGTAGGAGCTTTAGAGCAGTTCTTC	CASSVVGALEQFF
TRBV15	TRBJ2-7	-	many	TGTGCCACCAGCAGAGACAAGGGCTTCGAGCAGTACTTC	CATSRDKGFEQYF
TRBV29-1	TRBJ1-3	-	-	TGCAGCGTTGAACTAGGGACTGGAAACACCATATATTTT	CSVELGTGNTIYF
TRBV7-2	TRBJ1-2	-	few	TGTGCCAGCAGCCCGGGAGCGGGCAGAAGAAGCTATGGCTACACCTTC	CASSPGAGRRSYGYTF
TRBV6-1	TRBJ1-1	-	-	TGTGCCAGCAGTCGGACATGGTCAACTGAAGCTTTCTTT	CASSRTWSTEAFF
TRBV7-2	TRBJ2-5	TRBD1	few	TGTGCCAGCAGCTTCCGTGGACAGGCGCAAGAGACCCAGTACTTC	CASSFRGQAQETQYF
TRBV9	TRBJ2-3	-	-	TGTGCCAGCAGCGTTGGCAGCTTAGGCACAGATACGCAGTATTTT	CASSVGSLGTDTQYF
TRBV29-1	TRBJ2-7	-	-	TGCAGCGGTGGACACCCGCCCTACGAGCAGTACTTC	CSGGHPPYEQYF
TRBV7-2	TRBJ2-7	-	-	TGTGCCAGCAGCCTCATTAGGGGATACGAGCAGTACTTC	CASSLIRGYEQYF
TRBV2	TRBJ2-1	TRBD2	few	TGTGCCAGCAGCACTAGCGGGGGCTCCTACAATGAGCAGTTCTTC	CASSTSGGSYNEQFF
TRBV10-3	TRBJ2-2	TRBD1	-	TGTGCCATTGCCGGGACAGGGGACACCGGGGAGCTGTTTTTT	CAIAGTGDTGELFF
TRBV6-6	TRBJ2-5	-	many	TGTGCCAGCAGTACCCAGGACCGCCAAGAGACCCAGTACTTC	CASSTQDRQETQYF